This T cell receptor (beta chain) stems from a study of OX40 agonist ivuxolimab in advanced cancers. Study-level findings and limits: Clonal expansion by week 6 occurred in CD4+ and CD8+ blood T cells (at 0.1 to 3.0 mg/kg). People who partly responded at 0.1-3.0 mg/kg had some of the least clonal expansion seen.

TCRdb's table, derived via immunoSEQ multiplex PCR, lists solely in-frame clones and lacks some. Altogether roughly 87,000 clones are present, approximately 91% being singletons, with the ten largest covering 0.71%. Patients were ineligible given autoimmune disease history or systemic immunosuppression. V lost 0 bases and J lost 2, with 8 bases in between. Looked up from germline, CDR1 is SGHRS and CDR2 is YFSETQ. The CDR3 has 15 residues. A word on this clone: Its antigen remains unidentified.

Sample: CD4+ or CD8+ T cells sorted from blood, taken in a trial of the OX40 agonist ivuxolimab. This clonotype originated in an adult with an advanced solid tumor such as melanoma, head and neck, liver or kidney cancer. V and J are TRBV5-1 and TRBJ2-2; weak D call: TRBD1 (5 bases). CDR3 DNA sequence: TGCGCCAGCAGCTTGGGACGGACAAACACCGGGGAGCTGTTTTTT. Translated, it gives CASSLGRTNTGELFF.